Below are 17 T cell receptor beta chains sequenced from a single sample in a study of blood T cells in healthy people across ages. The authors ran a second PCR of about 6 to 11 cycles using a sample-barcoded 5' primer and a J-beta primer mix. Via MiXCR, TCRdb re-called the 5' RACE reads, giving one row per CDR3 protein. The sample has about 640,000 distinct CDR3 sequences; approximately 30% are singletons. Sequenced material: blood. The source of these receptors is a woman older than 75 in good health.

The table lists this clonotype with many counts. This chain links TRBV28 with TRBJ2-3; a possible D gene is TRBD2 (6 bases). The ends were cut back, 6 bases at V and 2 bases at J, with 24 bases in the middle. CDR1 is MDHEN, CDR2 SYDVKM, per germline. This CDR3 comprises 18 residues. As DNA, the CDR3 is TGTGCCAGCAGCCTCTCACCGGGACTCGGAGCCCTCACAGATACGCAGTATTTT. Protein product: CASSLSPGLGALTDTQYF.

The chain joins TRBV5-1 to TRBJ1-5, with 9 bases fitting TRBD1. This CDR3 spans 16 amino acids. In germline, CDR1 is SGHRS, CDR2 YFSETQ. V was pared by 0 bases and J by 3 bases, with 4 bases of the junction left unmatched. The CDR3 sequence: CASSLDGQGNNQPQHF. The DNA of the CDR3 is TGCGCCAGCAGCTTGGACGGACAGGGGAACAATCAGCCCCAGCATTTT.

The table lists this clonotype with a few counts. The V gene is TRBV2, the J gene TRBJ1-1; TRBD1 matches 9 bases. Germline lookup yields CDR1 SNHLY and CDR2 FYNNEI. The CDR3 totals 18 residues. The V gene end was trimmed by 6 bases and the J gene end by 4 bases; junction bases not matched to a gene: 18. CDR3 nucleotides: TGTGCCAGCAGGACGATCGACAGGGGGGAGCGTAGAGGCACTGAAGCTTTCTTT. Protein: CASRTIDRGERRGTEAFF.

The CDR3 reads CSARSSGVGNEQFF. The CDR3 DNA reads as TGCAGTGCTAGGTCTAGCGGGGTGGGGAATGAGCAGTTCTTC. This chain joins TRBV20-1 and TRBJ2-1; TRBD2 aligns across 9 bases. This CDR3 is built from 14 residues. V shed 3 bases and J 7 bases; nucleotides not matched to a gene: 7. Germline V gives CDR1 DFQATT, CDR2 SNEGSKA (reference sequence).

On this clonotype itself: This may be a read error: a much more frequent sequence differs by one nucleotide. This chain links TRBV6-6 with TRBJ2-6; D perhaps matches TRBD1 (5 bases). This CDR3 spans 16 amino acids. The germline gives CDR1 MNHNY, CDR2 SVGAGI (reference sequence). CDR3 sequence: CASEAARLGGANVRTF. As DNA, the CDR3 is TGTGCCAGCGAGGCGGCACGCTTAGGTGGGGCCAACGTCCGGACTTTC.

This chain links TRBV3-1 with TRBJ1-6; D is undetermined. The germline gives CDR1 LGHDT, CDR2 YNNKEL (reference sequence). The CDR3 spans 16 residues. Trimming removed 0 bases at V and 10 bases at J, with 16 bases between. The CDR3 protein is CASSQEGTAIGSPLHF. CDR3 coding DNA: TGTGCCAGCAGCCAAGAAGGAACAGCGATAGGCTCACCCCTCCACTTT. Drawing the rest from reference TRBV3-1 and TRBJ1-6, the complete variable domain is DTAVSQTPKYLVTQMGNDKSIKCEQNLGHDTMYWYKQDSKKFLKIMFSYNNKELIINETVPNRFSPKSPDKAHLNLHINSLELGDSAVYFCASSQEGTAIGSPLHFGNGTRLTVT.

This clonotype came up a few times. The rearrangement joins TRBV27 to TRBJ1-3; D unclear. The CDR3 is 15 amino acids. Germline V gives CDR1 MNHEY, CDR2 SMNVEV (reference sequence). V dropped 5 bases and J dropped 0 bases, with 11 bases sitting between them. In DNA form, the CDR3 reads TGTGCCAGCAGTGTGAACCCCTTCTCTGGAAACACCATATATTTT. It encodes CASSVNPFSGNTIYF.

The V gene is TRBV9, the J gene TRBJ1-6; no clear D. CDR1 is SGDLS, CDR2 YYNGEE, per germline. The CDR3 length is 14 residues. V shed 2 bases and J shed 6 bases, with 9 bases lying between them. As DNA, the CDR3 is TGTGCCAGCAGCGTCGCACCGGTTAATTCACCCCTCCACTTT. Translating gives CASSVAPVNSPLHF. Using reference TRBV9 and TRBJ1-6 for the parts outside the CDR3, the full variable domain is DSGVTQTPKHLITATGQRVTLRCSPRSGDLSVYWYQQSLDQGLQFLIQYYNGEERAKGNILERFSAQQFPDLHSELNLSSLELGDSALYFCASSVAPVNSPLHFGNGTRLTVT.

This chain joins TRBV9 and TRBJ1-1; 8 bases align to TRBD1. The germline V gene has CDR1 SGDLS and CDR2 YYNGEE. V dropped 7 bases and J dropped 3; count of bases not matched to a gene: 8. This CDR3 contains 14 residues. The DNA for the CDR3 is TGTGCCAGCGGTAACAGGGGGTCCGACACTGAAGCTTTCTTT. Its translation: CASGNRGSDTEAFF.

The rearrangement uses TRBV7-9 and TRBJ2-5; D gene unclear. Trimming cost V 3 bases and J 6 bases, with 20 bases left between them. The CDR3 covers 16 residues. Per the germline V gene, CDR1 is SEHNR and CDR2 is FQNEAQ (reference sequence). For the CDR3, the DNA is TGTGCCAGCAGCTTGGGTAACGCAGGAAGTGAACAGACCCAGTACTTC. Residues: CASSLGNAGSEQTQYF.

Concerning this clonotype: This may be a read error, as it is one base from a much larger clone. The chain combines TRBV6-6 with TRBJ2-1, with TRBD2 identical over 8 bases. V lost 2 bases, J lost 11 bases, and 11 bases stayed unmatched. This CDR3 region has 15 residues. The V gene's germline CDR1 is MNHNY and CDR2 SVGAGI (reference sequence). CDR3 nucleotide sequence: TGTGCCAGCAGTTACCAAGGGACTAGTAGCGATAAGCAGTTCTTC. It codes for CASSYQGTSSDKQFF.

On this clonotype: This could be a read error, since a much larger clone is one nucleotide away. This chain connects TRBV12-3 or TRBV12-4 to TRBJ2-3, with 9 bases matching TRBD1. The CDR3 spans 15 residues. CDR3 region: CVSSEPGQGTDTQYF. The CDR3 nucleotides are TGTGTCAGCAGTGAACCGGGACAGGGAACAGATACGCAGTATTTT.

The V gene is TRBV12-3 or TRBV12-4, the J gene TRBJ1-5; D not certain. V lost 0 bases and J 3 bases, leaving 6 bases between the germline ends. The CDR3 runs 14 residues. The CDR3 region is CASSLAEVNQPQHF. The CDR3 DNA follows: TGTGCCAGCAGTTTAGCGGAAGTCAATCAGCCCCAGCATTTT.

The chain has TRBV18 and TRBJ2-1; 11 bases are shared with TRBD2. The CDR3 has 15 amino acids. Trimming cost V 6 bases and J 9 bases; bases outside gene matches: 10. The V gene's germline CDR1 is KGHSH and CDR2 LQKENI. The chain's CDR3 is CASSRDSSGGSEQFF. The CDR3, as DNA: TGTGCCAGCTCCCGGGACTCTAGCGGGGGGAGTGAGCAGTTCTTC.

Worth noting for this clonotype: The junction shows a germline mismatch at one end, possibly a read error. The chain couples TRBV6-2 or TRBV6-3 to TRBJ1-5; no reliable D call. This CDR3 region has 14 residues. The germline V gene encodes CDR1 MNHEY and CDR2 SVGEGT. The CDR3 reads CAGSDRRTNQPQHF. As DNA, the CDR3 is TGTGCCGGCAGTGACCGACGGACTAATCAGCCCCAGCATTTT.

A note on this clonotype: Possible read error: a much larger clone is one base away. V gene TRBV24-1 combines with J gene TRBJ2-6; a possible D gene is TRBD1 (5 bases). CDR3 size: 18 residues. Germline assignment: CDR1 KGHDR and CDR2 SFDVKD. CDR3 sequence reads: CATSDSSFRAQGANVRTF. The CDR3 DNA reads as TGTGCCACCAGTGATAGTTCCTTCAGGGCTCAAGGGGCCAACGTCCGGACTTTC.

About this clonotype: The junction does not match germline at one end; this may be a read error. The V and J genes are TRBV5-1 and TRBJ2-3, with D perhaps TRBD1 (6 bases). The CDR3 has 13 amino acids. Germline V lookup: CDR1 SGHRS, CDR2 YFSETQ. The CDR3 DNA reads TGCACCAGCGGCGTAACAGGGACAGATACGCAGTATTTT. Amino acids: CTSGVTGTDTQYF.